The entry below gives a single TCR beta chain sequence along with its context. Treatment given: 19 received Ad26.COV2.S at low or high dose, single or two shots; 5 received placebo; per-sample allocation not given. Collection of the samples took place on day 63 after the first injection of vaccine or placebo. This record comes from a study of Ad26.COV2.S vaccination and SARS-CoV-2 variants. The CDR3 loop spans 16 amino acids. CDR1 and CDR2 (germline): LNHDA, SQIVND (reference sequence). Trimming cost V 2 bases and J 1 base, with 11 bases left between them. Measured with immunoSEQ multiplex PCR; TCRdb has only the in-frame clones, and not every one. The sample records 380,000 or so clones, about nine tenths being singletons.

The chain has TRBV19 and TRBJ2-2, with D perhaps TRBD1 (6 bases). The sequencing here drew on peripheral blood, taken in a trial of Ad26.COV2.S vaccine versus placebo. The receptor's source is a person between 18 and 65 years old who received the Ad26.COV2.S COVID-19 vaccine or a placebo. CDR3 loop: CASSIRGGRNTGELFF. Written as DNA, the CDR3 is TGTGCCAGTAGTATAAGAGGGGGACGGAACACCGGGGAGCTGTTTTTT.